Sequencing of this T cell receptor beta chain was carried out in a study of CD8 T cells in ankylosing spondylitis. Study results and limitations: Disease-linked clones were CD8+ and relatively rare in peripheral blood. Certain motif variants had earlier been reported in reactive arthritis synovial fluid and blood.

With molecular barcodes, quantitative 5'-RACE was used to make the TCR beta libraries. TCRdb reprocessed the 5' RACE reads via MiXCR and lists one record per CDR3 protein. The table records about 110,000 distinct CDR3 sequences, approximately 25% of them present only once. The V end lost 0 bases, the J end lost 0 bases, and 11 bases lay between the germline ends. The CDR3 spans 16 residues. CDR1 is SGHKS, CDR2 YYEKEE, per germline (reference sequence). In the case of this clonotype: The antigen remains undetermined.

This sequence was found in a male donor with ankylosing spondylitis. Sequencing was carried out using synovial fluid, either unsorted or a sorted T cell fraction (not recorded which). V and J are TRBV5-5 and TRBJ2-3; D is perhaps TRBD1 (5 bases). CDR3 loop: CASSLGIRVSTDTQYF. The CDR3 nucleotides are TGTGCCAGCAGCTTGGGGATCAGGGTTAGCACAGATACGCAGTATTTT. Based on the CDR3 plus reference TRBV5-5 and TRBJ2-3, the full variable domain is DAGVTQSPTHLIKTRGQQVTLRCSPISGHKSVSWYQQVLGQGPQFIFQYYEKEERGRGNFPDRFSARQFPNYSSELNVNALLLGDSALYLCASSLGIRVSTDTQYFGPGTRLTVL.